This T cell receptor (beta chain) derives from a study of a mutant IDH1 vaccine in newly diagnosed glioma. Study information: There were approximately 62% males and around 40% females among treated patients, whose mean age was 40.4 years.

The germline CDR1 and CDR2 sequences are SGHNT and YYREEE (reference sequence). CDR3 size: 17 residues. The V and J ends lost 3 bases and 3 bases respectively, with 19 bases between them. Time point described: baseline, week 1 (first vaccination visit). Treatment noted: pre-vaccination baseline after standard-of-care therapy. This table comes from immunoSEQ multiplex PCR, and its TCRdb copy is limited to in-frame clones, with some not included. The repertoire holds tens of thousands of clones, with roughly nine tenths as singletons. The V and J genes are TRBV5-4 and TRBJ2-1; D is possibly TRBD2 (6 bases). Sequencing used PBMCs, obtained from a glioma patient treated with radiotherapy, temozolomide or both. This TCR was sampled from a man aged 30-40 years with glioma. CDR3 sequence reads: CASSSMTRSVDYNEQFF. DNA for the CDR3: TGTGCCAGCAGCTCTATGACTAGAAGTGTTGACTACAATGAGCAGTTCTTC.